This TCR beta chain appears in the sequencing data of a study of shared clonotypes between healthy human individuals. In the study overall: For every donor, three CD4 naive, three CD4 memory, two CD8 naive and one CD8 memory plates were used. Study-wide results and caveats: Sequencing depth was predicted to influence how clonotypes are shared among donors.

Donation came from healthy HIV-negative adults that had no recent acute infections or vaccinations. Concerning this clone: Its antigen is unknown. The identical CDR3 is also encoded by other nucleotide sequences in the sample.

Researchers divided each subset's genomic DNA evenly across several immunoSEQ plates. Produced via immunoSEQ multiplex PCR; TCRdb's table is partial and in-frame only. The sample records under 2,500,000 clones, nearly 97% being singletons. The germline gives CDR1 SGHNT, CDR2 YYREEE (reference sequence). The CDR3 sequence is 12 residues long. Trimming took 4 bases from V and 4 from J; bases not matched to a gene: 1. The sequenced sample consisted of naive CD4+ T cells sorted from blood. Subset indicated: CD45RA+ positively selected. The TCR comes from a man aged 18-30 years in good health. The chain carries TRBV5-4 and TRBJ1-1; 7 bases line up with TRBD1. The CDR3 reads CASSRDSTEAFF. CDR3 DNA sequence: TGTGCCAGCAGCAGGGACAGCACTGAAGCTTTCTTT.